This note documents a single T cell receptor (beta chain) sequence. Antigen: not known. Germline-derived CDR1 and CDR2 are SQVTM and ANQGSEA. V shed 6 bases, J shed 4 bases, and the junction held 7 bases outside the gene matches. The CDR3 has 13 amino acids. These data come from a study of blood T cells in healthy people across ages. Findings and caveats of the study: In long-lived donors, naive CD4+ cell counts and diversity exceeded those of aged donors.

Together with a sample-barcoded 5' primer, a J-beta primer mix was included in a second PCR lasting roughly 6 to 12 cycles. A tag from a template-switch adaptor with 12 random nucleotides marked each cDNA molecule. TCRdb re-called the 5' RACE reads through MiXCR, storing one row per CDR3 protein. Of 450,000 to 700,000 distinct CDR3 sequences detected, 27% appear once; the ten largest clones hold around 20%. The chain combines TRBV29-1 with TRBJ2-5; 8 nucleotides align to TRBD1. The clonotype originates from a woman in her 70s in good health. Source material: blood. The CDR3 region has the DNA TGCAGCGTATGGACAGGGCGGGTAGAGACCCAGTACTTC. Translation: CSVWTGRVETQYF.